These 4 T cell receptor beta chains came from one sample sequenced in a study of cytomegalovirus exposure and HLA in healthy donors. 13 Jbeta primers and 60 Vbeta primers were used for the PCR. Data came from immunoSEQ multiplex PCR; TCRdb stores just in-frame clones and leaves some out. The sample records approximately 110,000 clones, about 80% being singletons. Sequencing was performed on PBMCs. These receptors all stem from a woman between 45 and 60 years old in good health and CMV-seropositive.

This chain uses TRBV7-2 with TRBJ1-2; 8 bases are shared with TRBD1. Germline lookup yields CDR1 SGHTA and CDR2 FQGNSA. The CDR3 sequence is 13 residues long. With V trimmed by 5 bases and J by 10 bases, 9 bases remained unmatched. The CDR3: CASSPGTGIDYTF. In DNA form, the CDR3 reads TGTGCCAGCAGCCCCGGGACAGGTATTGACTACACCTTC.

This chain joins TRBV7-9 and TRBJ1-1; the match to TRBD1 covers 7 bases. Unmatched junction bases numbered 10, after V lost 2 bases and J lost 7 bases. The CDR3 totals 15 residues. Germline CDR1 and CDR2: SEHNR and FQNEAQ (reference sequence). CDR3 DNA: TGTGCCAGCAGCTTAAGAAGGACAGGAGTGGTTGAAGCTTTCTTT. Protein: CASSLRRTGVVEAFF.

The rearrangement joins TRBV7-9 to TRBJ2-5, with 7 positions matching TRBD1. V trimming: 5 bases; J trimming: 7 bases; junction bases outside the gene matches: 13. CDR1 is SEHNR, CDR2 FQNEAQ, per germline (reference sequence). This CDR3 comprises 15 residues. DNA of the CDR3: TGTGCCAGCAGCGTAACTCAGACAGGGAGTGGGACCCAGTACTTC. As protein: CASSVTQTGSGTQYF.

V gene TRBV7-2 combines with J gene TRBJ2-1; 14 bases are shared with TRBD2. The germline CDR1 and CDR2 sequences are SGHTA and FQGNSA. This CDR3 is built from 15 residues. J gave up 8 bases and V 5 bases, and 5 bases lay outside the gene matches. The CDR3 sequence is CASSRLAGGEDEQFF. CDR3 sequence (DNA): TGTGCCAGCAGCAGACTAGCGGGGGGGGAGGATGAGCAGTTCTTC.